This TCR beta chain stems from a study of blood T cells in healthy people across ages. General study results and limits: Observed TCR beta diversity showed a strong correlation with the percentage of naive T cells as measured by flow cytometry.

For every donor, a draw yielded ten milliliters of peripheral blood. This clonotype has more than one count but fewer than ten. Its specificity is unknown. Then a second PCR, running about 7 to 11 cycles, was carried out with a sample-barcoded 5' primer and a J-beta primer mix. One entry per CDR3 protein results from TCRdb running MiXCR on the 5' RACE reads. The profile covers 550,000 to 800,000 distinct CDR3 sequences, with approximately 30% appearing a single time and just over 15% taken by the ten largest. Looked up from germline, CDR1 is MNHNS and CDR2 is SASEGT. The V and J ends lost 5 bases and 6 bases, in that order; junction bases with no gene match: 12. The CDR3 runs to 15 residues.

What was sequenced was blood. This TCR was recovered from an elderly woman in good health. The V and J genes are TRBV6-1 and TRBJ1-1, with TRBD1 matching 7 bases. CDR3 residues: CASSFRTGGEAEAFF. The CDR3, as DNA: TGTGCCAGCAGTTTCCGGACAGGAGGAGAGGCTGAAGCTTTCTTT.